The present entry profiles one T cell receptor (beta chain) with its context. The sample is drawn from a study of blood T cell repertoires in COVID-19. Study at large: Collection of acute and convalescent COVID-19 samples took place in the United States, Italy and Spain. T cells, B-cell-depleted T cells, or PBMCs provided the cDNA or gDNA that served as material.

Under the authors' procedure: From reference gene primer amplification, estimates of nucleated cell counts were derived. Clones were sequenced by immunoSEQ multiplex PCR, and TCRdb holds only the in-frame ones, with some missing. V and J calls and clone size are copied from that table; D and trimming were computed from the DNA. The table records tens of thousands of clones, 70% to 85% of them present only once. Germline V gene data show CDR1 as SGHRS and CDR2 as YFSETQ. Trimming removed 0 bases from V and 0 bases from J, with 9 bases in between. CDR3 length equals 15 residues. The sequenced sample consisted of peripheral blood. V usage is TRBV5-1 and J usage is TRBJ1-1, with D tentatively TRBD1 (5 bases). The receptor's source is a human donor in a cohort sampled during active COVID-19. DNA for the CDR3: TGCGCCAGCAGCTTGGCCCAGGGTATGAACACTGAAGCTTTCTTT. Translating gives CASSLAQGMNTEAFF.